This T cell receptor (beta chain) was captured by sequencing in a study of T-cell reconstitution after alpha-beta-depleted transplantation in children (dated by TCRdb to about 2016). Background for the entire study: T-cell immune reconstitution after TCRalphabeta/CD19-depleted allogeneic hematopoietic cell transplantation in children was quantitatively tracked in the study by means of TCR repertoire profiling.

This clonotype occurred many times. The antigen it recognizes is unknown. Base quality data are lacking; no much larger clone is found one base away. The receptor library was made with PCR. Sequencing instrument: Illumina HiSeq 2500. To normalize quantification of the TCRbeta repertoire, the TCR libraries were built with molecular barcoding that relied on unique molecular identifiers. TCRdb handled the public reads itself, with Q25 trimming in fastp and clone calling in MiXCR, and kept productive beta chains. CDR3 protein sequences are deduplicated, and each keeps its most common genes and DNA. This sample gives 440,000 or so distinct CDR3 sequences in total; about a tenth of them show up just once. The ten largest clones add up to roughly 6% of the sample. The material sequenced was PBMCs from the stem cell graft donor, taken from the stem cell graft. This TCR came from a human donor who donated a stem cell graft to a child with acute myeloid leukemia.

The DNA is TGTGCCAGCAGTTTAAGGCAAGAGACCCAGTACTTC. Its coded protein is CASSLRQETQYF. The sequence is built from TRBV12-3 or TRBV12-4 and TRBJ2-5; the D gene cannot be resolved reliably. The CDR3, cysteine through phenylalanine, is 12 amino acids long. Just the 36-base CDR3 DNA is kept, in frame starting at base 1. The germline ends are 3 bases apart after V is trimmed by 2 bases and J by 2 bases.